These T cell receptor beta chains were read from a single sample in a study of T cells in localized non-small cell lung cancer. TCRdb keeps only in-frame clones here, not all; method: immunoSEQ multiplex PCR. In the table there are some 50,000 clones, 81% of which are singletons. The sample was peripheral blood mononuclear cells, taken before any cancer treatment. Receptor source: a man aged 40 to 69 with stage III lung adenocarcinoma. CDR3s include the opening cysteine and the closing phenylalanine or tryptophan. Each record gives: V gene, J gene, clone size, D gene, CDR3 protein, CDR3 DNA. The D gene is left open where the match is weak. Clone sizes are given selectively: once, few, many, or a class where the clone is expanded.

TRBV19	TRBJ2-7	-	-	CASSITESSYEQYF	TGTGCCAGTAGTATAACAGAAAGCTCCTACGAGCAGTACTTC
TRBV10-3	TRBJ2-1	-	TRBD1	CAISEARQGTLF	TGTGCCATCAGTGAGGCAAGACAGGGTACCCTCTTC
TRBV5-6	TRBJ2-1	-	-	CASSLYNEQFF	TGTGCCAGCAGCCTCTACAATGAGCAGTTCTTC
TRBV6-6	TRBJ2-7	-	-	CASSYSGSFFSYEQYF	TGTGCCAGCAGTTACTCGGGTAGCTTCTTCTCCTACGAGCAGTACTTC
TRBV29-1	TRBJ1-5	-	-	CSVRQAWNQPQHF	TGCAGCGTCCGACAGGCCTGGAATCAGCCCCAGCATTTT
TRBV7-8	TRBJ2-7	-	-	CASSIEQRSYEQYF	TGTGCCAGCAGCATTGAACAGCGTTCCTACGAGCAGTACTTC
TRBV6-4	TRBJ1-2	few	-	CASSDAAGRGYTF	TGTGCCAGCAGTGACGCGGCGGGACGGGGCTACACCTTC
TRBV2	TRBJ2-3	-	-	CASRDLIGHTQYF	TGTGCCAGCAGAGATCTCATCGGGCATACGCAGTATTTT
TRBV19	TRBJ2-5	-	-	CASSSDRYQETQYF	TGTGCCAGTAGTTCAGACAGGTACCAAGAGACCCAGTACTTC
TRBV11-2	TRBJ1-5	-	-	CASSSQGKDQPQHF	TGTGCCAGCAGCTCTCAGGGTAAGGATCAGCCCCAGCATTTT